This TCR beta chain was identified during a study of cytomegalovirus exposure and HLA in healthy donors. Study in general: Early released data had roughly 81 million unique TCRs, all coming from HLA-typed donors. Study-wide findings and caveats: Among TCR beta chains, those listed as cytomegalovirus-associated numbered around 160. Later on, an analysis tied around 17,000 TCR beta sequences to HLA alleles at 0.05 false discovery rate.

The germline gives CDR1 LGHNA, CDR2 YSLEER. V lost 0 bases, J lost 3 bases, and 9 bases lay in between. CDR3 length: 15 residues. The PCR made use of 60 Vbeta and 13 Jbeta primers. Data came from immunoSEQ multiplex PCR; TCRdb stores just in-frame clones and leaves some out. Of about 140,000 clones listed, roughly 80% were seen once; the top ten hold around 4.4%. This clone was seen at least ten times. Its target is unknown. The receptor was isolated from a man aged 40-55 years in good health and CMV-seronegative. Sequencing input: PBMCs. J is TRBJ1-5 and V is TRBV4-3; the D gene is possibly TRBD1 (6 bases). The CDR3 region has the DNA TGCGCCAGCAGCCAAGACAGGGGACCCAATCAGCCCCAGCATTTT. Its protein is CASSQDRGPNQPQHF.